The 3 T cell receptor beta chains in this list originate from one sample, sequenced in a study of shared clonotypes between healthy human individuals. Produced via immunoSEQ multiplex PCR; TCRdb's table is partial and in-frame only. The repertoire holds some 660,000 clones, with around 73% as singletons. The sequencing input was memory CD4+ T cells sorted from blood. Subset denoted: CD45RA-negative fraction. The receptors shown here come from a woman in her thirties in good health.

The chain has TRBV19 and TRBJ2-2; D is unresolved. Germline assignment: CDR1 LNHDA and CDR2 SQIVND (reference sequence). CDR3 length: 14 amino acids. V gave up 2 bases and J gave up 8 bases, with 12 bases separating them. CDR3 sequence: CASSISGAGGELFF. The CDR3 nucleotides read TGTGCCAGTAGTATAAGTGGTGCAGGTGGGGAGCTGTTTTTT.

This chain links TRBV4-2 with TRBJ2-5; 7 positions agree with TRBD1. Per germline, CDR1 LGHNA and CDR2 YNFKEQ. CDR3 length equals 15 residues. The trim removed 1 base at V and 5 bases at J, leaving 7 bases unmatched. The chain's CDR3 is CASSQGDRDLETQYF. The CDR3 coding sequence is TGTGCCAGCAGCCAAGGAGACAGGGATTTGGAGACCCAGTACTTC.

This clone was observed a few times. The CDR3 region is CASNRDSTYNEQFF. DNA for the CDR3: TGCGCCAGCAACCGGGACAGTACCTACAATGAGCAGTTCTTC. This chain uses TRBV5-1 with TRBJ2-1, with TRBD1 matching 7 bases. The germline V gene encodes CDR1 SGHRS and CDR2 YFSETQ. Trimming removed 6 bases from V and 2 bases from J; junction bases left unmatched: 5. The CDR3 spans 14 residues.